This T cell receptor beta chain was sequenced for a study of blood T cell repertoires in COVID-19. Study context: There were acute and convalescent COVID-19 samples, and they came from the United States, Italy and Spain.

Original data processing: Amplification of reference gene primers provided the estimated nucleated cell counts. Profiled with immunoSEQ multiplex PCR; TCRdb holds only in-frame clones, not every one. V, J and clone size are those of that table, while D and trimming were read from the DNA. The data contain roughly 220,000 clones, about four fifths of them singletons. This CDR3 comprises 16 residues. V was cut by 2 bases and J by 8 bases, with 18 bases left in between. Germline V gene sequence: CDR1 KGHSH, CDR2 LQKENI. This clone was recorded only once. The TCR sequence derives from a woman aged 40 to 50 with acute COVID-19. Sample: PBMCs or T cells enriched from blood (not recorded which). The chain links TRBV18 to TRBJ1-4; possibly TRBD1 for D (5 bases). In nucleotides, the CDR3 is TGTGCCAGCTCACCATCCGATCAGGGAACGAGGGAAAAACTGTTTTTT. Translation gives CASSPSDQGTREKLFF.